This T cell receptor beta chain was sequenced in a study of monozygotic twins with inflammatory bowel disease. The CDR3 consists of 13 residues. Germline V gene lookup returns CDR1 SSHAT and CDR2 FNYEAQ (reference sequence). After re-calling the 5' RACE reads, TCRdb lists one entry per CDR3 protein, DNA absent. The sample holds 300,000 to 350,000 distinct CDR3 sequences. Sample: blood. The chain combines TRBV7-7 with TRBJ2-5. The source of this sequence is a human donor with ulcerative colitis or Crohn's disease, or a healthy co-twin of an affected twin (not recorded which). CDR3 amino acids: CASSFGDEETQYF.